The rows below give T cell receptor beta chains drawn from one sample of a study of blood T cell repertoires in COVID-19. Sequencing used immunoSEQ multiplex PCR; TCRdb keeps in-frame clones, though not all of them. In the table there are about 190,000 clones, 70% to 90% of which are singletons. Source material: peripheral blood. The receptors were gathered from a woman in her seventies with active or convalescent COVID-19. Each CDR3 is given with its conserved first and last residue. The D gene is left open where the match is weak. A clone size is listed for some rows: how often the clone was seen (once, few, many), or a class if it is expanded.

NA,NA,TRBJ1-2,TRBV2,TGTGCCAGCAGTTCCGACAATCCGCCTGGCTACACCTTC,CASSSDNPPGYTF
NA,NA,TRBJ2-7,TRBV11-2,TGTGCCAGCAGCTACGCAGGAAGCTCCTACGAGCAGTACTTC,CASSYAGSSYEQYF
NA,NA,TRBJ1-6,TRBV5-1,TGCGCCAGCAGCTTGGGGCAGGGTGGATCACCCCTCCACTTT,CASSLGQGGSPLHF
NA,NA,TRBJ2-5,TRBV19,TGTGCCAGTAGTATAAAGTGGGTGGGCCAGCAAAAACAAGAGACCCAGTACTTC,CASSIKWVGQQKQETQYF
TRBD2,NA,TRBJ2-1,TRBV5-1,TGCGCCAGCAGCCTAGGGAGGAGGCTAGCGGGAGGGGGAGATGAGCAGTTCTTC,CASSLGRRLAGGGDEQFF
NA,NA,TRBJ2-3,TRBV9,TGTGCCAGCAGCCCCCCACTCTCTAGCACAGATACGCAGTATTTT,CASSPPLSSTDTQYF
TRBD2,NA,TRBJ2-7,TRBV4-2,TGTGCCAGCAGCCAAGGGCTAGCGGGCTACGAGCAGTACTTC,CASSQGLAGYEQYF
NA,NA,TRBJ1-5,TRBV7-3,TGTGCCAGCAGCTTAACAGGGGAAAGTAGCAATCAGCCCCAGCATTTT,CASSLTGESSNQPQHF
TRBD1,NA,TRBJ2-2,TRBV3-1/TRBV3-2,TGTGCCAGCAGCCTTACAGGGGGCGGGGAGCTGTTTTTT,CASSLTGGGELFF
NA,once,TRBJ2-5,TRBV5-4,TGTGCCTGGAGTCGATACCAAACTGGCCAAGAGACCCAGTACTTC,CAWSRYQTGQETQYF
NA,NA,TRBJ2-5,TRBV20-1,TGCAGTGCTAGTAGGAGAGAAGAGACCCAGTACTTC,CSASRREETQYF
NA,once,TRBJ1-2,TRBV18,TGTGCCAGCTCACTTTTACCAAGGGGGACGGATATATATGGCTACACCTTC,CASSLLPRGTDIYGYTF
NA,NA,TRBJ2-7,TRBV6-1,TGTGCCAGCAGTGAAGCGCTTCAGGGGAAGGAGTACTTC,CASSEALQGKEYF